This T cell receptor (beta chain) was identified in a study of cytomegalovirus exposure and HLA in healthy donors. PCR involved 60 Vbeta and 13 Jbeta primers. The protocol was immunoSEQ multiplex PCR, while the TCRdb copy is restricted to in-frame clones and leaves out a portion. The data show over 100,000 clones, around 73% seen once. Worth noting for this clone: Its antigen is not known.

Whole-study results and caveats: A classifier reportedly called cytomegalovirus status with high sensitivity and specificity.

The CDR3 is 15 amino acids. The V end was cut by 3 bases, the J end by 2 bases, with 12 bases between. Germline V gene data show CDR1 as MGHRA and CDR2 as YSYEKL. This receptor was taken from a female donor in good health and CMV-seronegative. The sequenced sample consisted of PBMCs. The chain couples TRBV4-1 to TRBJ2-3, with a tentative D call TRBD1 (5 bases). The CDR3 DNA follows: TGCGCCAGCAGCCAGCAGGGTTTCCACACAGATACGCAGTATTTT. It specifies CASSQQGFHTDTQYF.